This T cell receptor beta chain originates from a study of response to subunit inactivated influenza vaccine. The study, taken as a whole, reports: Seasonal influenza vaccination, on each occasion, was suggested by the authors to recruit few new T cells.

On this clonotype itself: The antigen remains unidentified.

Deletions cut 4 bases from V and 4 bases from J, with 16 bases between. This CDR3 comprises 15 residues. Germline V gene sequence: CDR1 LGHNA, CDR2 YSLEER. TCRdb re-called the RT-PCR reads with MiXCR, one entry per CDR3 protein. The sample lists about 500,000 distinct CDR3 sequences, over 10% occurring once. The sequences come from PBMCs from blood, collected more than 35 days after vaccination. The chain joins TRBV4-3 to TRBJ2-5; tentative D call: TRBD2 (6 bases). This receptor was obtained from a man aged 45-65 years who received an inactivated influenza vaccine. The DNA for the CDR3 is TGCGCCAGCAGCCGACTAGGGACGATAGGAGAGACCCAGTACTTC. The encoded protein is CASSRLGTIGETQYF.